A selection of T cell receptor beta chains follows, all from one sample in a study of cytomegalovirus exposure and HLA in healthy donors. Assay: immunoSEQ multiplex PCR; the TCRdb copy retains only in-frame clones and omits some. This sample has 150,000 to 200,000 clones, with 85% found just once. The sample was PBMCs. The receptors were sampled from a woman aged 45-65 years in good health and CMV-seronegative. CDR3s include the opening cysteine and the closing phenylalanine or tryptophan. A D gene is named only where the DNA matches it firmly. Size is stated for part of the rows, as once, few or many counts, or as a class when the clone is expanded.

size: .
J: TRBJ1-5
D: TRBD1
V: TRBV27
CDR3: CASSPGQGYNQPQHF
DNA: TGTGCCAGCAGTCCGGGACAGGGATATAATCAGCCCCAGCATTTT

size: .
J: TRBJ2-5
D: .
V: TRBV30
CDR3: CAWMVAGGETQYF
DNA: TGTGCCTGGATGGTGGCAGGTGGGGAGACCCAGTACTTC

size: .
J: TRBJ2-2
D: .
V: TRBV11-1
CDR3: CASSLVRKNTGELFF
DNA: TGTGCCAGCAGCTTAGTGCGGAAGAACACCGGGGAGCTGTTTTTT

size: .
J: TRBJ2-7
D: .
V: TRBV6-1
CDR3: CASSERTDYEQYF
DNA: TGTGCCAGCAGTGAACGGACAGACTACGAGCAGTACTTC

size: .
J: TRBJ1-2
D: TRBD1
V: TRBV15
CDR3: CATSRGQGWDGYTF
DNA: TGTGCCACCAGCAGAGGACAGGGTTGGGATGGCTACACCTTC

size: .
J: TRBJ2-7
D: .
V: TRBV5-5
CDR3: CASSFGLAPAYEQYF
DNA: TGTGCCAGCAGCTTTGGGCTTGCGCCTGCCTACGAGCAGTACTTC

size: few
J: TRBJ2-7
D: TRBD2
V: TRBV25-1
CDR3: CASTGGRAYEQYF
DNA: TGTGCCAGCACCGGCGGGAGGGCCTACGAGCAGTACTTC

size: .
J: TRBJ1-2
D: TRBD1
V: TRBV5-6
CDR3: CASSSPGGGGYTF
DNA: TGTGCCAGCAGCTCCCCAGGGGGCGGGGGCTACACCTTC

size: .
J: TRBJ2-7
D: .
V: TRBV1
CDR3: CTSSPCRTSVTPYEQYF
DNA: TGCACCAGCAGCCCCTGTCGGACTAGCGTAACTCCCTACGAGCAGTACTTC

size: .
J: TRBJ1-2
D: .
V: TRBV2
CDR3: CASSPTLDRGGYTF
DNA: TGTGCCAGCAGTCCTACTCTAGACAGAGGAGGCTACACCTTC

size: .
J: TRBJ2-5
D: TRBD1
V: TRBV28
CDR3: CASSSNYRQGGAGYF
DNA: TGTGCCAGCAGTTCCAACTACCGACAGGGGGGGGCGGGGTACTTC

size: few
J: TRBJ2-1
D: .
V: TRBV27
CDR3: CASSYDSSLNNEQFF
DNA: TGTGCCAGCAGTTATGACAGCTCCTTAAACAATGAGCAGTTCTTC

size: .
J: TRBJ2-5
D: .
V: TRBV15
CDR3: CATSRDPGQQETQYF
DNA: TGTGCCACCAGCAGAGACCCCGGACAGCAAGAGACCCAGTACTTC

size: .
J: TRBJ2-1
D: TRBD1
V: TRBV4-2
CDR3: CASSLGQVWNEQFF
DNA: TGTGCCAGCAGCCTGGGACAGGTGTGGAATGAGCAGTTCTTC

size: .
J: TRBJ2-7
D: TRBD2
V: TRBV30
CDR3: CAWSVSSGYEQYF
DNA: TGTGCCTGGAGTGTGTCTAGCGGCTACGAGCAGTACTTC

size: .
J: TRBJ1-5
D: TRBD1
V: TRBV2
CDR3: CASSEMGQGHNQPQHF
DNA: TGTGCCAGCAGTGAAATGGGACAGGGCCACAATCAGCCCCAGCATTTT

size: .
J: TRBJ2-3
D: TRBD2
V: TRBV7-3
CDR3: CASSLRAGVVDTQYF
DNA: TGTGCCAGCAGCTTAAGAGCGGGAGTGGTAGATACGCAGTATTTT

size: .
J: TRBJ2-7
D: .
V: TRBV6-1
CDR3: CASSESVRGRSYEQYF
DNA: TGTGCCAGCAGTGAAAGTGTTAGGGGCCGCTCCTACGAGCAGTACTTC

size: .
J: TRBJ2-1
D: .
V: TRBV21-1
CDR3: CATRGTRSHNEQFF
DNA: TGTGCCACTCGCGGGACTAGATCCCACAATGAGCAGTTCTTC

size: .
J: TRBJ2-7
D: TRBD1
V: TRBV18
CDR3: CASSIGQERAYEQYF
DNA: TGTGCCAGCTCAATCGGACAGGAGAGGGCCTACGAGCAGTACTTC

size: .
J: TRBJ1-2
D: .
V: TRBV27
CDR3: CASSLSKTAGGYTF
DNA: TGTGCCAGCAGTTTATCGAAAACCGCGGGGGGCTACACCTTC

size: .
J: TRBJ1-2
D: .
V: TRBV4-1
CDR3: CASSQVGAIIYGYTF
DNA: TGCGCCAGCAGCCAAGTTGGGGCTATTATCTATGGCTACACCTTC

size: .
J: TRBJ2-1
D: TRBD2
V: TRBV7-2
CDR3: CASSLETSGIDHNEQFF
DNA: TGTGCCAGCAGCTTAGAGACTAGCGGGATTGATCACAATGAGCAGTTCTTC

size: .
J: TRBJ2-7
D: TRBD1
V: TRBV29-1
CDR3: CSVRQQGNLDEQYF
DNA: TGCAGCGTCCGTCAACAGGGGAACTTGGACGAGCAGTACTTC

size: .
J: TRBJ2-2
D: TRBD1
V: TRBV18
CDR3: CASSQRQGAGELFF
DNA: TGTGCCAGCTCACAAAGACAGGGTGCCGGGGAGCTGTTTTTT

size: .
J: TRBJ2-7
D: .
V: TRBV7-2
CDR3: CASTTGGSYEQYF
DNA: TGTGCCAGCACCACCGGGGGAAGCTACGAGCAGTACTTC

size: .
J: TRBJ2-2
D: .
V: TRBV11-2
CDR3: CASSPFGGSGELFF
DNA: TGTGCCAGCAGCCCTTTCGGGGGTTCCGGGGAGCTGTTTTTT

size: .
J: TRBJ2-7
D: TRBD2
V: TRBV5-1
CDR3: CASSLTATSGEQYF
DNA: TGCGCCAGCAGCTTGACCGCTACTAGCGGCGAGCAGTACTTC